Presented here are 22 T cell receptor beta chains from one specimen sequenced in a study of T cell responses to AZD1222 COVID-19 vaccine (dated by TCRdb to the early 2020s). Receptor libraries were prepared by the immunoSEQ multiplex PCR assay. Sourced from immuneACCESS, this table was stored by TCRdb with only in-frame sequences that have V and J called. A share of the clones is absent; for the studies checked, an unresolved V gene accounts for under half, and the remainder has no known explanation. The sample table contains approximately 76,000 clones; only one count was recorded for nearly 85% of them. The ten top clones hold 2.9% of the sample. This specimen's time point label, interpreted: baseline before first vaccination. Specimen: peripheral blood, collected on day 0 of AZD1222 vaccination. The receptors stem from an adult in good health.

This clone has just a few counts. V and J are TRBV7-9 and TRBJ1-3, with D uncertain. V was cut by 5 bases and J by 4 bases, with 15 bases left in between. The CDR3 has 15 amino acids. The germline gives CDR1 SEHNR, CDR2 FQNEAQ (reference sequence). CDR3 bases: TGTGCCAGCAGCCCCCCCCGTCGCCTCGGAAACACCATATATTTT. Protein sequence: CASSPPRRLGNTIYF.

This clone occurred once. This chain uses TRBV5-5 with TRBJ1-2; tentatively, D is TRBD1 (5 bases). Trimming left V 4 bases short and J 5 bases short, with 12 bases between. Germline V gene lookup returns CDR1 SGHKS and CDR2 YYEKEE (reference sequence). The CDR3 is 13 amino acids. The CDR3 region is CASSLGDGYGYTF. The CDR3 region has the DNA TGTGCCAGCAGCCTAGGGGACGGATATGGCTACACCTTC.

The CDR3: CASSDDREVNEQYF. The DNA for the CDR3 is TGTGCCAGCAGTGACGACAGGGAGGTCAACGAGCAGTACTTC. V and J are TRBV6-1 and TRBJ2-7; D perhaps matches TRBD1 (7 bases). The germline V gene has CDR1 MNHNS and CDR2 SASEGT. The ends were cut back, 3 bases at V and 5 bases at J, with 14 bases in the middle. The CDR3 runs to 14 residues.

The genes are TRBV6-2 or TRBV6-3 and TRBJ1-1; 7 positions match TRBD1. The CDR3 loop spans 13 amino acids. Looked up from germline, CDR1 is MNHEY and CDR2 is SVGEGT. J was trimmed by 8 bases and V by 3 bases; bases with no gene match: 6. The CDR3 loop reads CASSYGTAVEAFF. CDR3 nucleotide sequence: TGTGCCAGCAGTTATGGGACAGCCGTGGAAGCTTTCTTT.

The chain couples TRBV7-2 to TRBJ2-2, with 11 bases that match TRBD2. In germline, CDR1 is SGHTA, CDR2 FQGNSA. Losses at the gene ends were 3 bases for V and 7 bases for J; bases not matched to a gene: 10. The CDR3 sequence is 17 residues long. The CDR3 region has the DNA TGTGCCAGCAGCTTGTGGTCGGGCACTAGCGGGGGCGGGGAGCTGTTTTTT. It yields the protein CASSLWSGTSGGGELFF.

CDR3 coding DNA: TGTGCCAGCAGCCAAGATAGGGCTGGGGGAACCTACGAGCAGTACTTC. Translating gives CASSQDRAGGTYEQYF. The rearrangement uses TRBV4-2 and TRBJ2-7; possibly TRBD1 or TRBD2 for D (5 bases each). The CDR3 is 16 residues long. The V gene's germline CDR1 is LGHNA and CDR2 YNFKEQ. Trimming left V 0 bases short and J 2 bases short, with 14 bases between.

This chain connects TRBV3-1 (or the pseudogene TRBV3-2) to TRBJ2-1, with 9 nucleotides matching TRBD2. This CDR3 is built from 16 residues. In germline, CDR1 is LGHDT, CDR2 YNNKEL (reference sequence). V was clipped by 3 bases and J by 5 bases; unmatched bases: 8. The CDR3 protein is CASSQETSGHNNEQFF. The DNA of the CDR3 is TGTGCCAGCAGCCAGGAAACTAGCGGGCATAACAATGAGCAGTTCTTC.

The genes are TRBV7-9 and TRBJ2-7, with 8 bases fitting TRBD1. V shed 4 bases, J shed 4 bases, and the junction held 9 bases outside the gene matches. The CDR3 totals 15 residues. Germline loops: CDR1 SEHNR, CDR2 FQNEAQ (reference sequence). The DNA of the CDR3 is TGTGCCAGCAGCTACCAGGACAGGGCAAAGTACGAGCAGTACTTC. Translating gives CASSYQDRAKYEQYF.

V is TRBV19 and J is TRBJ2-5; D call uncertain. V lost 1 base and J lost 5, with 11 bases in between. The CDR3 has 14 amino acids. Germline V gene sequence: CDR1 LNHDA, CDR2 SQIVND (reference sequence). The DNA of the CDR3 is TGTGCCAGTAGTATAGGACCCGGTAGGGAGACCCAGTACTTC. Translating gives CASSIGPGRETQYF. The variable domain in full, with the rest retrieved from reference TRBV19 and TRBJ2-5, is DGGITQSPKYLFRKEGQNVTLSCEQNLNHDAMYWYRQDPGQGLRLIYYSQIVNDFQKGDIAEGYSVSREKKESFPLTVTSAQKNPTAFYLCASSIGPGRETQYFGPGTRLLVL.

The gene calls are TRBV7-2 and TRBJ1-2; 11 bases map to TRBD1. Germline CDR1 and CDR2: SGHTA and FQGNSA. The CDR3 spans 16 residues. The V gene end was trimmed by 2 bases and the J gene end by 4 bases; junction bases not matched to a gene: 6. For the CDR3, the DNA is TGTGCCAGCAGCTTAACAGGACAGGGGGCAGGCTATGGCTACACCTTC. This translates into CASSLTGQGAGYGYTF.

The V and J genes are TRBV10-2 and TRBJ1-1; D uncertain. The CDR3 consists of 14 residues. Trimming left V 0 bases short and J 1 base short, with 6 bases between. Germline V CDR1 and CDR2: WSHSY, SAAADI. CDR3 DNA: TGCGCCAGCAGTGAGTCGAGGTGGAACACTGAAGCTTTCTTT. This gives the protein CASSESRWNTEAFF.

The CDR3 loop reads CASSRIAQTYEQYF. CDR3 coding DNA: TGTGCCAGCAGCCGAATTGCGCAGACCTACGAGCAGTACTTC. The genes are TRBV3-1 (or the pseudogene TRBV3-2) and TRBJ2-7; D remains unclear. The CDR3 consists of 14 residues. Trimming left V 4 bases short and J 2 bases short, with 12 bases between. Germline values: CDR1 LGHDT, CDR2 YNNKEL (reference sequence).

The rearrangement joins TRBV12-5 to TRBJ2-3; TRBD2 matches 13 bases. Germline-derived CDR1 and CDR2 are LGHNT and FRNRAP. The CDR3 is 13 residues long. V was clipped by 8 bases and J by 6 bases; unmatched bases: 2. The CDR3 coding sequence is TGTGCTAGTAAACTAGCGGGGGGGGATACGCAGTATTTT. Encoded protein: CASKLAGGDTQYF.

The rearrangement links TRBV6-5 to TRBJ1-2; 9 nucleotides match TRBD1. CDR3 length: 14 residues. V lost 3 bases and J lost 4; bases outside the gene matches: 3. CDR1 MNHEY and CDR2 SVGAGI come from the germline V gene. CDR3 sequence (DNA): TGTGCCAGCAGTTATTCGACAGGGGGCTATGGCTACACCTTC. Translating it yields CASSYSTGGYGYTF.

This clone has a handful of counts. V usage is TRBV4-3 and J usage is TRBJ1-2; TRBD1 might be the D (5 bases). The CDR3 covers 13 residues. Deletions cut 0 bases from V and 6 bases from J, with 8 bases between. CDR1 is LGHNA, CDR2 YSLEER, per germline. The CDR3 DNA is TGCGCCAGCAGCCAAGAGAAAGGGGATGGCTACACCTTC. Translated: CASSQEKGDGYTF.

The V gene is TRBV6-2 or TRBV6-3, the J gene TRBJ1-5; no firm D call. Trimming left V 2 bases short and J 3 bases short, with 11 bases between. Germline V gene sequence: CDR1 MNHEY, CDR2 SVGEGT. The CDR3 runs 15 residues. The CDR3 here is CASSYPPRDNQPQHF. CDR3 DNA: TGTGCCAGCAGTTACCCCCCTCGGGACAATCAGCCCCAGCATTTT.

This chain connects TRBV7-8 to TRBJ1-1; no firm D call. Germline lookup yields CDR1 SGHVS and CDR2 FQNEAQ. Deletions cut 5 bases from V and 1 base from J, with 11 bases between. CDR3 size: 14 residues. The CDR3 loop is CASSPWTANTEAFF. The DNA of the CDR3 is TGTGCCAGCAGCCCATGGACCGCGAACACTGAAGCTTTCTTT.

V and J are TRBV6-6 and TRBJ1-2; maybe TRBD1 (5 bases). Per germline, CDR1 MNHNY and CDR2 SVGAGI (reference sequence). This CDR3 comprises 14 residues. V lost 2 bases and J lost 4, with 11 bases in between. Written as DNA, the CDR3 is TGTGCCAGCAGTTACGGCGCGGGGCCCTATGGCTACACCTTC. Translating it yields CASSYGAGPYGYTF.

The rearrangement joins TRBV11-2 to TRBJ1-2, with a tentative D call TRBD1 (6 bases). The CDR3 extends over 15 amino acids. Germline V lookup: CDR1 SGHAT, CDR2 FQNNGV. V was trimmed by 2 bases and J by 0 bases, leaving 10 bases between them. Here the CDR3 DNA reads TGTGCCAGCAGCTTACAGGGGTTTGCTAACTATGGCTACACCTTC. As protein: CASSLQGFANYGYTF.

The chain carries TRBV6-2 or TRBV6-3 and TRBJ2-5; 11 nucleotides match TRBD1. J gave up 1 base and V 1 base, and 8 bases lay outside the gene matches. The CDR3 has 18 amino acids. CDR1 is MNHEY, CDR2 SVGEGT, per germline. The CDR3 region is CASSYLIGQGATQETQYF. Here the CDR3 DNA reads TGTGCCAGCAGTTACTTGATCGGACAGGGGGCGACCCAAGAGACCCAGTACTTC.

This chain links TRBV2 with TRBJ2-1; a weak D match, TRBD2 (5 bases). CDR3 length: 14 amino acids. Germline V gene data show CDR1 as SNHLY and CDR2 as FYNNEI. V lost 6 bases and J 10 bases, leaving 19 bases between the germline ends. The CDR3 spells CASSPDLPTGEQFF. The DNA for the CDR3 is TGTGCCAGCAGCCCGGACTTACCCACGGGGGAGCAGTTCTTC. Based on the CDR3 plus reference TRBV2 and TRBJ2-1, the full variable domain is EPEVTQTPSHQVTQMGQEVILRCVPISNHLYFYWYRQILGQKVEFLVSFYNNEISEKSEIFDDQFSVERPDGSNFTLKIRSTKLEDSAMYFCASSPDLPTGEQFFGPGTRLTVL.

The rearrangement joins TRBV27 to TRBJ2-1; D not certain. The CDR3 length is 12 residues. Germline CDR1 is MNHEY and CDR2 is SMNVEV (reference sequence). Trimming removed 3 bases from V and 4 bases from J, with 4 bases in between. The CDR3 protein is CASSFRYNEQFF. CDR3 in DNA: TGTGCCAGCAGTTTCCGTTACAATGAGCAGTTCTTC.